This is a list of T cell receptor beta chains from one sample in a study of T cell repertoires in cytomegalovirus infection. TCRdb processed the reads anew with MiXCR; each CDR3 protein has one entry. Altogether more than 350,000 distinct CDR3 sequences are present, roughly 30% being singletons, with the ten largest covering approximately 14%. Sequencing was done on a sample of PBMCs. These receptors were taken from a human donor in good health (CMV status not recorded). Some clones in this sample may be carry-over from other donors' samples. The CDR3 runs from the conserved cysteine through the conserved F or W. A D gene is named only where the DNA matches it firmly. Not all rows give a size; the values are once, few, many and, for expanded clones, a class.

J gene,D gene,clone size,V gene,CDR3 DNA,CDR3 protein
TRBJ2-2,NA,many,TRBV7-8,TGTGCCAGCAGCTTAGCGTGGGGGGCCCTGGACACCGGGGAGCTGTTTTTT,CASSLAWGALDTGELFF
TRBJ2-7,NA,NA,TRBV4-1,TGTGCCAGCAGCCCCAGGGCAGGAACATCGACCTACGAGCAGTACTTC,CASSPRAGTSTYEQYF
TRBJ1-1,NA,few,TRBV7-9,TGTGCCAGCAGCTCTCAAAGTGGGGACCCAGAAGCTTTCTTT,CASSSQSGDPEAFF
TRBJ2-3,NA,few,TRBV5-4,TGTGCCAGCAGCCAGGGCCCTGAGGCGGATACGCAGTATTTT,CASSQGPEADTQYF
TRBJ2-3,NA,NA,TRBV29-1,TGCAGCGTTGCGAGGGGAATCGGCACAGATACGCAGTATTTT,CSVARGIGTDTQYF
TRBJ1-2,NA,NA,TRBV6-2/TRBV6-3,TGTGCCAGCAGTTATCCTTCCTATGGCTACACCTTC,CASSYPSYGYTF
TRBJ1-5,NA,NA,TRBV2,TGTGCCAGCAGTGAATACTCGGGCAATCAGCCCCAGCATTTT,CASSEYSGNQPQHF
TRBJ1-2,NA,NA,TRBV6-2/TRBV6-3,TGTGCCAGCAGTTACGTGACTAAAGCTAACTATGGCTACACCTTC,CASSYVTKANYGYTF
TRBJ2-7,NA,NA,TRBV29-1,TGCAGCGTTGTAGGGGCAACCACCTCCCCCTACGAGCAGTACTTC,CSVVGATTSPYEQYF
TRBJ2-3,NA,few,TRBV2,TGTGCCAGCAGGGCGCTTGCGGTAGCTGTCGCAGATACGCAGTATTTT,CASRALAVAVADTQYF
TRBJ1-1,NA,few,TRBV12-3/TRBV12-4,TGTGCCAGCAGTTCAATGCCGTTGAACACTGAAGCTTTCTTT,CASSSMPLNTEAFF
TRBJ1-1,NA,NA,TRBV12-3/TRBV12-4,TGTGCCAGCAGTTTCGCCAGGGGAGGGGTGAACACTGAAGCTTTCTTT,CASSFARGGVNTEAFF
TRBJ1-2,NA,NA,TRBV5-4,TGTGCCAGCAGCCAACGCAAGGATGGCTACACCTTC,CASSQRKDGYTF
TRBJ2-5,NA,few,TRBV12-3/TRBV12-4,TGTGCCAGCAACCCCCGGGCAGCAGAGACCCAGTACTTC,CASNPRAAETQYF
TRBJ1-1,NA,few,TRBV12-3/TRBV12-4,TGTGCCAGCAAAAAAACAAGGGACACTGAAGCTTTCTTT,CASKKTRDTEAFF
TRBJ1-2,NA,NA,TRBV27,TGTGCCAGCAGTTTCTTCGCGGGTTCTGGCGGCTACACCTTC,CASSFFAGSGGYTF
TRBJ2-7,TRBD1,NA,TRBV11-2,TGTGCCAGCAGCTTAGAATTTGGGGACAGCTACTCCTACGAGCAGTACTTC,CASSLEFGDSYSYEQYF
TRBJ2-2,NA,few,TRBV7-8,TGTGCCAGCACCACTACGCCGAGGTACAGGGCGACCGGGGAGCTGTTTTTT,CASTTTPRYRATGELFF
TRBJ1-6,TRBD1,few,TRBV12-3/TRBV12-4,TGTGCCAGCAGTGCCACCCCCGGGACAGGGGATAGGCCCCTCCACTTT,CASSATPGTGDRPLHF
TRBJ2-3,NA,NA,TRBV7-9,TGTGCCAGCAGACCAGGAGCTAGCACAGATACGCAGTATTTT,CASRPGASTDTQYF
TRBJ1-2,TRBD1,NA,TRBV2,TGTGCCAGCAGTGACCAGGGGGCTATCTATGGCTACACCTTC,CASSDQGAIYGYTF
TRBJ2-7,NA,many,TRBV6-6,TGTGCCAGCAGTTACTCATGGGGCGTGGAGCAGTACTTC,CASSYSWGVEQYF
TRBJ2-7,TRBD1,NA,TRBV29-1,TGCAGCGTTGAATGCCCGGGACAGGTCCCATACGAGCAGTACTTC,CSVECPGQVPYEQYF
TRBJ1-6,NA,many,TRBV7-2,TGTGCCAGCAGCACCCCGGGGGGCGTTTCACCCCTCCACTTT,CASSTPGGVSPLHF
TRBJ1-2,TRBD1,many,TRBV11-2,TGTGCCAGCAGCTTCGGACAGGGTGCGACCTATGGCTACACCTTC,CASSFGQGATYGYTF
TRBJ1-1,TRBD1,NA,TRBV10-2,TGCGCCAGCAGAGACCTGACAGGGGGGACTGAAGCTTTCTTT,CASRDLTGGTEAFF
TRBJ2-5,NA,NA,TRBV6-2/TRBV6-3,TGTGCCAGCAGTTGGATTCGGGCTTCGGTACTAGCAGGGGGTGGAGAGACCCAGTACTTC,CASSWIRASVLAGGGETQYF
TRBJ2-7,NA,few,TRBV5-3,TGTGCCAGCAGTCAACAGGGGAGGGGAATATACGAGCAGTACTTC,CASSQQGRGIYEQYF
TRBJ2-7,NA,NA,TRBV28,TGTGCCAGCAGTTTATGGGGGATCGAGCAGTACTTC,CASSLWGIEQYF
TRBJ1-3,TRBD1,few,TRBV12-3/TRBV12-4,TGTGCCAGCAGATCCGGGACAGCGGGAAACACCATATATTTT,CASRSGTAGNTIYF
TRBJ1-2,NA,many,TRBV20-1,TGCAGTGCTAGTTGGGGAGAACGGTCCTATGGCTACACCTTC,CSASWGERSYGYTF
TRBJ2-1,NA,few,TRBV2,TGTGCCAGCAGAACCGGGACGAATAGGAATGAGCAGTTCTTC,CASRTGTNRNEQFF
TRBJ2-2,TRBD1,NA,TRBV24-1,TGTGCCACCAGTGACACCGGGACAGGGTCCGGGGAGCTGTTTTTT,CATSDTGTGSGELFF
TRBJ2-4,NA,few,TRBV6-2/TRBV6-3,TGTGCCAGCAGGCCTACTCCGGGCCGCCTGCAGTACTTC,CASRPTPGRLQYF
TRBJ1-4,NA,few,TRBV6-5,TGTGCCAGCAGTTACAGTAGGGGCAATATCCTGTTTTTT,CASSYSRGNILFF
TRBJ1-4,NA,NA,TRBV12-3/TRBV12-4,TGTGCCAGCAGTTTATCAGAGGGGCGAAATGAAAAACTGTTTTTT,CASSLSEGRNEKLFF
TRBJ1-5,NA,few,TRBV6-1,TGCGGCGTGGCAACAGGGCCCAATCAGCCCCAGCATTTT,CGVATGPNQPQHF
TRBJ1-2,TRBD1,NA,TRBV12-3/TRBV12-4,TGTGCCAGCAGTTTAGACAGGGGGACCTATGGCTACACCTTC,CASSLDRGTYGYTF
TRBJ1-4,NA,few,TRBV7-2,TGTGCCAGCAGCTTCGGGTCGGGGCGCGGACTGTTTTTT,CASSFGSGRGLFF
TRBJ2-1,NA,NA,TRBV11-1,TGTGCCAGCAGCTTAGAGACGGACAATGAGCAGTTCTTC,CASSLETDNEQFF
TRBJ2-2,TRBD2,many,TRBV7-2,TGTGCCAGCAGCTTCGGACTAGCGGGAGCGAACACCGGGGAGCTGTTTTTT,CASSFGLAGANTGELFF
TRBJ2-3,NA,NA,TRBV28,TGTGCCATCAGTTCTGCCACCTCGAAGTATTTT,CAISSATSKYF
TRBJ1-1,TRBD1,NA,TRBV7-2,TGTGCCAGCAGGGGGGAAGCCACAGGGGCGAACACTGAAGATTTCTTT,CASRGEATGANTEDFF
TRBJ1-5,NA,few,TRBV6-1,TGTGCCAGCAGTGCAAGCTCAGGTACTAGCAATCAGCCCCAGCATTTT,CASSASSGTSNQPQHF
TRBJ1-5,NA,NA,TRBV7-2,TGTGCCAGCAGCGAGCCCGGGAGAGAGGGAAAGGGGGGTCAGCCCCAGCATTTT,CASSEPGREGKGGQPQHF
TRBJ1-6,NA,NA,TRBV19,TGTGCCAGTAGGCGGGGCAGGGGTATGGATTCACCCCTCCACTTT,CASRRGRGMDSPLHF
TRBJ2-4,NA,few,TRBV2,TGTGCCAGCGGGGAAAGGGGGGGAGTTGGGAACATTCAGTACTTC,CASGERGGVGNIQYF
TRBJ2-7,TRBD2,few,TRBV5-6,TGTGCCAGCAGCAGTACCGGGACTAGCGGGGCATACTCCTACGAGCAGTACTTC,CASSSTGTSGAYSYEQYF